The source of this TCR beta chain is a study of OX40 agonist ivuxolimab in advanced cancers. As for the study in general: Ivuxolimab, an antibody acting as an agonist of OX40 (CD134), was used to treat patients. A partial response was reached by three patients: one with hepatocellular carcinoma and two with cutaneous melanoma. Points from the study as a whole: The authors also found low normalized T-cell clonal expansion in some nonresponders. Researchers report that CD8+ T cells had, on average, more expanded clones than CD4+.

In regard to this clone: What it binds is unknown.

Sequencing was performed with immunoSEQ multiplex PCR; in TCRdb, only in-frame clones are kept and a portion is missing. The data hold roughly 80,000 clones, with 90% observed a single time. Germline lookup yields CDR1 SGHNT and CDR2 YYREEE (reference sequence). CDR3 size: 13 residues. Trimming stripped 0 bases from V and 6 bases from J, with 7 bases between. This TCR derives from an adult with an advanced solid tumor such as melanoma, head and neck, liver or kidney cancer. The chain carries TRBV5-4 and TRBJ1-5; D gene unclear. Material: CD4+ or CD8+ T cells sorted from blood, obtained in a trial of the OX40 agonist ivuxolimab. The CDR3 spells CASSLEWGQPQHF. The DNA of the CDR3 is TGTGCCAGCAGCTTGGAGTGGGGTCAGCCCCAGCATTTT.